The present entry profiles one T cell receptor (beta chain) with its context. What it binds is not known. This CDR3 is 14 amino acids long. Looked up from germline, CDR1 is LGHNT and CDR2 is FRNRAP. Deletions cut 6 bases from V and 5 bases from J, with 16 bases between. This sample was included in a study of cytomegalovirus exposure and HLA in healthy donors. Study-wide results and caveats: An analysis done earlier found most TCR beta V segments productive about 87% or about 30% of the time. Reportedly, cytomegalovirus status was diagnosed with high sensitivity and specificity.

Primers included in the PCR were 60 Vbeta and 13 Jbeta primers. The data were produced by immunoSEQ multiplex PCR, yet TCRdb's version contains in-frame clones alone and is incomplete. Its listing shows about 100,000 clones. Among the donors, all were healthy bone marrow donors. This clonotype originated in a girl aged 10 to 17 in good health and CMV-seropositive. The gene calls are TRBV12-5 and TRBJ1-1; no clear D. Sequences were obtained from PBMCs. Written as DNA, the CDR3 is TGTGCTAGTGGACTCGACACCTATGGGACTGAAGCTTTCTTT. Its translation is CASGLDTYGTEAFF.